The 12 T cell receptor beta chains in this list originate from one sample, sequenced in a study of beta chain features in type 1 diabetes. General study results and limits: Within each of all four CD4+ subsets, Type 1 diabetes patients had TCRB CDR3s that were moderately but significantly shorter.

Expressed TCRB transcripts were sequenced because the isolated RNA had all been reverse transcribed beforehand. Assay: immunoSEQ multiplex PCR; the TCRdb copy retains only in-frame clones and omits some. Of 300,000 to 450,000 clones listed, roughly 12% are singletons. What these receptors recognize is not known. Specimen: naive CD4+ T cells from blood. These receptors were taken from a woman under 30 with type 1 diabetes.

The chain is built from TRBV30 and TRBJ2-1, with a tentative D call TRBD2 (6 bases). This CDR3 is 14 amino acids long. The germline V and J ends were trimmed by 4 bases and 3 bases, with 13 bases remaining between them. The germline V gene has CDR1 GTSNPN and CDR2 SVGIG (reference sequence). The CDR3 DNA reads as TGTGCCTGGATGGGAACGGGAGTCTACAATGAGCAGTTCTTC. Amino acids: CAWMGTGVYNEQFF.

The rearrangement links TRBV27 to TRBJ2-5; D may be TRBD1 (6 bases). Germline V lookup: CDR1 MNHEY, CDR2 SMNVEV (reference sequence). The CDR3 covers 15 residues. The V end lost 4 bases, the J end lost 7 bases, and 19 bases lay between the germline ends. CDR3 bases: TGTGCCAGCAGTTCAGGGGCCGCATCTTATGCGACCCAGTACTTC. Amino acid sequence: CASSSGAASYATQYF.

This clone was counted only a few times. The chain recombines TRBV14 with TRBJ2-1; weak D call: TRBD1 (5 bases). This CDR3 region has 12 residues. V was cut by 5 bases and J by 15 bases, with 17 bases left in between. Germline assignment: CDR1 SGHDN and CDR2 FVKESK. The CDR3 loop is CASSVARREMFF. The CDR3 DNA follows: TGTGCCAGCAGCGTTGCCCGCAGGGAAATGTTCTTC.

A few counts support this clone. The chain carries TRBV28 and TRBJ2-7; tentatively, D is TRBD2 (6 bases). V was shortened by 4 bases and J by 1 base, with 14 bases between the two germline ends. Germline V lookup: CDR1 MDHEN, CDR2 SYDVKM. CDR3 length equals 15 residues. The CDR3 bases are TGTGCCAGCAGTTCCTATAGCGGACCATCCTACGAGCAGTACTTC. Translating gives CASSSYSGPSYEQYF.

This clone was observed a handful of times. The chain links TRBV7-9 to TRBJ2-7, with unresolved D. From germline, CDR1 is SEHNR and CDR2 FQNEAQ (reference sequence). V lost 1 base, J lost 5 bases, and 6 bases lay in between. The CDR3 is 12 amino acids. The CDR3 region is CASSLVSNEQYF. The DNA of the CDR3 is TGTGCCAGCAGCTTAGTTAGCAACGAGCAGTACTTC.

In this sample, this clone turned up a few times. The gene calls are TRBV5-4 and TRBJ1-1; 9 bases align to TRBD1. Per germline, CDR1 SGHNT and CDR2 YYREEE (reference sequence). The V gene end was trimmed by 4 bases and the J gene end by 11 bases; junction bases not matched to a gene: 9. The CDR3 consists of 13 residues. CDR3 sequence (DNA): TGTGCCAGCAGCATACAGGGGGCGGGATCGGCTTTCTTT. The encoded protein is CASSIQGAGSAFF.

This clone was seen more than once but under ten times. This chain connects TRBV11-2 to TRBJ2-7; TRBD2 matches at 8 bases. Per the germline V gene, CDR1 is SGHAT and CDR2 is FQNNGV. There are 17 residues in the CDR3. Trimming at V came to 1 base and at J to 2 bases, leaving 10 bases not matched to a gene. The CDR3 loop reads CASSLGPGGVLPYEQYF. In DNA, the CDR3 is TGTGCCAGCAGCTTAGGGCCGGGGGGGGTACTGCCCTACGAGCAGTACTTC.

This clone has more than one count but fewer than ten. CDR3 DNA sequence: TGCAGCGTTGAGCAGCGACTCACAGATACGCAGTATTTT. Translation: CSVEQRLTDTQYF. The V and J genes are TRBV29-1 and TRBJ2-3; D not certain. V dropped 3 bases and J dropped 2 bases, with 9 bases sitting between them. The CDR3 is 13 amino acids. Germline V gives CDR1 SQVTM, CDR2 ANQGSEA.

Note on this clone: The junction departs from germline at one end; a sequencing error may be responsible. V and J are TRBV7-2 and TRBJ1-5; the D gene is possibly TRBD1 (5 bases). The CDR3 has 12 residues. Germline CDR1 and CDR2: SGHTA and FQGNSA. The CDR3 DNA follows: TGTGCCAGCAGCACAGGTAATCGGCCCCAGCATTTT. It is translated as CASSTGNRPQHF.

This clone was observed a few times. The chain links TRBV15 to TRBJ2-3; 8 nucleotides line up with TRBD2. CDR3 length: 16 residues. V gave up 0 bases and J gave up 4 bases; unmatched junction bases: 6. Germline V gene sequence: CDR1 LNHNV, CDR2 YYDKDF (reference sequence). CDR3: CATSRDGGGSADTQYF. The DNA of the CDR3 is TGTGCCACCAGCAGAGATGGCGGGGGGTCGGCAGATACGCAGTATTTT.

This chain's CDR3 is CASRGTGENGYTF. The DNA of the CDR3 is TGTGCCAGCAGAGGGACAGGGGAGAATGGCTACACCTTC. This sequence joins TRBV28 and TRBJ1-2, with 10 bases matching TRBD1. V lost 6 bases to trimming and J lost 6 bases; unmatched junction nucleotides: 4. CDR1 is MDHEN and CDR2 is SYDVKM in the germline V gene. The CDR3 totals 13 residues.

This clone was seen only a few times. The chain is built from TRBV30 and TRBJ2-3, with 8 bases matching TRBD2. This CDR3 is built from 15 residues. Germline CDR1 is GTSNPN and CDR2 is SVGIG (reference sequence). V trimming: 0 bases; J trimming: 6 bases; junction bases outside the gene matches: 8. The CDR3, as DNA: TGTGCCTGGAGTGTACTTGGTGCTAGCGGGGATACGCAGTATTTT. As protein: CAWSVLGASGDTQYF. The full variable domain, rest sourced from reference TRBV30 and TRBJ2-3, is SQTIHQWPATLVQPVGSPLSLECTVEGTSNPNLYWYRQAAGRGLQLLFYSVGIGQISSEVPQNLSASRPQDRQFILSSKKLLLSDSGFYLCAWSVLGASGDTQYFGPGTRLTVL.